A single TCR beta chain is shown here with its context. Antigen specificity is unknown. This specimen comes from a study of T cell responses to AZD1222 COVID-19 vaccine. Whole-study findings and limits: Just 5 to 7 AZD1222 recipients were seropositive at baseline. Reportedly, nearly half the spike-specific TCRs target unmutated variant regions.

Some clones are missing from TCRdb's copy, which holds only in-frame ones; the method was immunoSEQ multiplex PCR. The table lists 130,000 or so clones, 75% to 95% of them singletons. The germline V gene encodes CDR1 LNHDA and CDR2 SQIVND (reference sequence). Trimming left V 10 bases short and J 5 bases short, with 15 bases between. This CDR3 comprises 13 residues. This chain connects TRBV19 to TRBJ1-5, with a tentative D call TRBD1 (6 bases). This receptor was taken from an adult who received the AZD1222 COVID-19 vaccine. Source: peripheral blood, taken 28 days after the second AZD1222 dose. Here the CDR3 DNA reads TGTGCCACCTCCCGGGACACAGATCAGCCCCAGCATTTT. This gives the protein CATSRDTDQPQHF.